The source of this TCR beta chain is a study of T cell responses to AZD1222 COVID-19 vaccine. Germline trimming cut 7 bases from V and 1 base from J; bases unmatched to any gene: 7. The length of the CDR3 is 14 residues. CDR1 MNHEY and CDR2 SMNVEV come from the germline V gene (reference sequence). TCRdb's table, derived via immunoSEQ multiplex PCR, lists solely in-frame clones and lacks some. The data show 100,000 to 150,000 clones, about 88% seen once. This clone occurred once. The gene calls are TRBV27 and TRBJ2-7, with 7 bases identical to TRBD2. This sample comprised peripheral blood, obtained 28 days after the second AZD1222 dose. The TCR was taken from an adult who received the AZD1222 COVID-19 vaccine. CDR3 protein: CASTPRGLSYEQYF. As DNA, the CDR3 is TGTGCCAGCACCCCTAGGGGACTATCCTACGAGCAGTACTTC.